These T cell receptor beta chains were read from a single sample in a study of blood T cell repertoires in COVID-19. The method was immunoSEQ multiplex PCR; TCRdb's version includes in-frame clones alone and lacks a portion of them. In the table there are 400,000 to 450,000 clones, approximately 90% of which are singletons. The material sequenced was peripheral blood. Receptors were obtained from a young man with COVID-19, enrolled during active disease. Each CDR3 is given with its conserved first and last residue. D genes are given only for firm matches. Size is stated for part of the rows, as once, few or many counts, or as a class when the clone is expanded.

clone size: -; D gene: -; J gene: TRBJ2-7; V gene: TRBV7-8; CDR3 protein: CASSLSSLLSYEQYF; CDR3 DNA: TGTGCCAGCAGCTTATCGTCGCTACTTTCCTACGAGCAGTACTTC
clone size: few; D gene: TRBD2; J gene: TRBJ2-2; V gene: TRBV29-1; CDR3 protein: CSAGLVAPPQSGELFF; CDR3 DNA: TGCAGCGCGGGACTAGTTGCCCCCCCCCAATCCGGGGAGCTGTTTTTT
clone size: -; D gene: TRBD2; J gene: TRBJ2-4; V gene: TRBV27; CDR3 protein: CASSLQAGGNIQYF; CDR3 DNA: TGTGCCAGCAGTTTACAAGCGGGGGGAAACATTCAGTACTTC
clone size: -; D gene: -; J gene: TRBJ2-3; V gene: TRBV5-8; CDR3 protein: CASSFPGATDTQYF; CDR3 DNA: TGTGCCAGCAGCTTTCCAGGGGCCACAGATACGCAGTATTTT
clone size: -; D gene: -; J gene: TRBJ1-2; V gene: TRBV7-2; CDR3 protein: CASSPTANYGYTF; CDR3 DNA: TGTGCCAGCAGCCCAACAGCTAACTATGGCTACACCTTC
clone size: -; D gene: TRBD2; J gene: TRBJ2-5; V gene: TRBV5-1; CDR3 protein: CASSRGGKETQYF; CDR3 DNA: TGCGCCAGCAGCAGGGGAGGGAAGGAGACCCAGTACTTC
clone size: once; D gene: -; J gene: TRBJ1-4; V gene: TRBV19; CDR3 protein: CASSDRMPSGKLFF; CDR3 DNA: TGTGCCAGTAGTGACCGGATGCCATCGGGGAAACTGTTTTTT
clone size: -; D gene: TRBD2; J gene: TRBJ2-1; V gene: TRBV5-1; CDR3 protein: CASSPRGGRITNEQFF; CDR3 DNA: TGCGCCAGCAGCCCGCGAGGCGGGAGGATAACAAATGAGCAGTTCTTC
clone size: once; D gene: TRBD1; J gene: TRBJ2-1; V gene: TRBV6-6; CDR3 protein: CASRGGQGARNEQFF; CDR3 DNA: TGTGCCAGCAGGGGGGGACAGGGGGCGCGGAATGAGCAGTTCTTC
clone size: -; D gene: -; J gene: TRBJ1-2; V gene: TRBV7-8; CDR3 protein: CASSHRRRNHSPNYGYTF; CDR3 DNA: TGTGCCAGCAGTCACAGGCGACGAAATCATAGCCCCAACTATGGCTACACCTTC
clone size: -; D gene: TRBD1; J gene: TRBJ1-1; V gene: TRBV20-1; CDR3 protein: CSASLLGGTGGQTRAEAFF; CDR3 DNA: TGCAGTGCTAGTCTTTTGGGTGGTACAGGGGGCCAAACGAGGGCTGAAGCTTTCTTT
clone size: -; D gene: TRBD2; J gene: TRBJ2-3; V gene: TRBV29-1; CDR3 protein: CSVTPSGGPTDTQYF; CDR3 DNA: TGCAGCGTGACCCCTAGCGGGGGGCCTACAGATACGCAGTATTTT
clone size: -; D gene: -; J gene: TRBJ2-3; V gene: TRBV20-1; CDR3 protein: CSASDIDTQYF; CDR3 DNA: TGCAGTGCTAGTGACATAGATACGCAGTATTTT